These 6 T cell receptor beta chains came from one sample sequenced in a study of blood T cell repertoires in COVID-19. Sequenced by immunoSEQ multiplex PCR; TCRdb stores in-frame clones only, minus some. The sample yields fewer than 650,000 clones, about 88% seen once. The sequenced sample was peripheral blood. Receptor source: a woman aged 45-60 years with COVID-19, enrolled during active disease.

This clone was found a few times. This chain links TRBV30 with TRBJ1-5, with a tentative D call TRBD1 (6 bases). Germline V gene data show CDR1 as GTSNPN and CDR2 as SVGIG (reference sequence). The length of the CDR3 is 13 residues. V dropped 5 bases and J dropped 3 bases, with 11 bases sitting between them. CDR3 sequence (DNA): TGTGCCTGGGCGACAGGTACCAATCAGCCCCAGCATTTT. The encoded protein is CAWATGTNQPQHF.

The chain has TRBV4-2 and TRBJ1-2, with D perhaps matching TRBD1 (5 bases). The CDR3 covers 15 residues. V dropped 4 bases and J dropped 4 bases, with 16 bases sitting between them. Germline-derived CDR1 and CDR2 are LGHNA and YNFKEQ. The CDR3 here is CASSRETEAGYGYTF. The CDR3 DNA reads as TGTGCCAGCAGCCGAGAGACAGAAGCGGGCTATGGCTACACCTTC.

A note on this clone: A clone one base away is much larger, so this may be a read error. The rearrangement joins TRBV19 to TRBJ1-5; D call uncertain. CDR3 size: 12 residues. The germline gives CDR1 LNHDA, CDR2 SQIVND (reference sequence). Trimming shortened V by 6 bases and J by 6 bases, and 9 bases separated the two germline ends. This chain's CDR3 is CASSQRGQPQHF. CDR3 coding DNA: TGTGCCAGTAGCCAACGGGGTCAGCCCCAGCATTTT.

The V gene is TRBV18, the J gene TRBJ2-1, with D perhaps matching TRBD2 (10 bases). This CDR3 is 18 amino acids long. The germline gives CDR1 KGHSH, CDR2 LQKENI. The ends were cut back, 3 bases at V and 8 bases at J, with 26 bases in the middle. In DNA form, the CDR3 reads TGTGCCAGCTCACCCGTGGACAGGGGACAGCGGGGGGGCGATGAGCAGTTCTTC. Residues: CASSPVDRGQRGGDEQFF.

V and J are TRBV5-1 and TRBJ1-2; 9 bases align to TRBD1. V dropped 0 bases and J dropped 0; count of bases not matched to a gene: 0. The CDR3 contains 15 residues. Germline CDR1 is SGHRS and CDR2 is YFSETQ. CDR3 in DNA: TGCGCCAGCAGCTTGGACAGGGGGCCTAACTATGGCTACACCTTC. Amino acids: CASSLDRGPNYGYTF.

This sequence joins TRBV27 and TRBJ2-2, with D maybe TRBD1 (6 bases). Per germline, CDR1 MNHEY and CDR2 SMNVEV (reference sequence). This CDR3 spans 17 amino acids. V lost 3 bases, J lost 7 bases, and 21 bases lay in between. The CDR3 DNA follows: TGTGCCAGCAGTTTGTCTCGAACAGGGTTGGGTAGCGGGGAGCTGTTTTTT. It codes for CASSLSRTGLGSGELFF.